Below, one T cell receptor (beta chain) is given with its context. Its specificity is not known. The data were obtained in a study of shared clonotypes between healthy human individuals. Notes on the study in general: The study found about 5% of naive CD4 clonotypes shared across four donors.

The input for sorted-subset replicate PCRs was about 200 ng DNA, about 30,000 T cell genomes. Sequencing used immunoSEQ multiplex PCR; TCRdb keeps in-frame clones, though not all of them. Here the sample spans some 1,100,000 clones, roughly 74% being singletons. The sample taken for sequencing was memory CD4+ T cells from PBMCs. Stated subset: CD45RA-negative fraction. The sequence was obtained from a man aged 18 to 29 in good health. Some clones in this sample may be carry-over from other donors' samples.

The CDR3, as DNA: TGTGCCAGCGGGCGACGGACAGGGGGCGACACCGGGGAGCTGTTTTTT. Translation gives CASGRRTGGDTGELFF. V is TRBV28 and J is TRBJ2-2; 11 nucleotides match TRBD1. The CDR3 covers 16 residues. The germline V gene has CDR1 MDHEN and CDR2 SYDVKM. V shed 8 bases and J 3 bases; nucleotides not matched to a gene: 8.